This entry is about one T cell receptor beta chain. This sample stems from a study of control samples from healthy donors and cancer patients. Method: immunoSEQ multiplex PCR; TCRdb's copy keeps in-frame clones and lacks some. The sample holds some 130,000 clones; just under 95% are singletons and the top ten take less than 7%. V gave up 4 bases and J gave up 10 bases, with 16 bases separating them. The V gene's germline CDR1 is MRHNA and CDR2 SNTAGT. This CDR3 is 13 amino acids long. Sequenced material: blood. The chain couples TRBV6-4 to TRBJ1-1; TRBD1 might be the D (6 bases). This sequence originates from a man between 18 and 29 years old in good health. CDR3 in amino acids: CASSVGTGLGAFF. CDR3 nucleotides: TGTGCCAGCAGTGTGGGAACAGGGCTCGGAGCTTTCTTT.